This T cell receptor (beta chain) is drawn from a study of blood T cells in healthy people across ages (dated by TCRdb to the mid-2010s). At the level of the whole study: In model experiments, template switching captured about one uniquely barcoded TCR beta cDNA molecule for every two T cells. The study measured age-related changes in TCR beta repertoire diversity using deep sequencing normalized with unique cDNA molecular identifiers. Donors were grouped into four age groups: young (average 16 years), middle-aged (around 39), aged (around 56) and long-lived (approximately 75). Donors of different ages were randomly distributed across sequencing lanes to avoid experimental bias. Using the same blood draw, the study looked at two additional independent replicas of 1 million unique cDNA reads for two donors, one aged 18 to 29 and the other aged 80 or older. The full study reports these points: Total diversity estimates from one million sequenced T cells were considered lower bounds and underestimates. Because donor CMV infection status was unknown, age-related changes in expanded clonotypes were potentially confounded. Since profiling was done on bulk unsorted PBMCs, naive and antigen-experienced compartments could not be conclusively compared. Observed TCR beta diversity per million T cells fell roughly linearly with age, and a significant reduction was already apparent by age around 40. There was a strong correlation between observed TCR beta diversity and the percentage of naive T cells measured by flow cytometry. Compared with the aged group, more naive CD4+ T cells, fewer expanded clones and increased TCR diversity were shown by the long-lived group, suggesting age selection.

Looking up the germline V gene (reference sequence) yields CDR1 LNHNV and CDR2 YYDKDF. The length of the CDR3 is 15 amino acids, counting both ends. The entry retains the CDR3 DNA only, 45 bases that are in frame from base 1. The library was generated by 5' RACE. A second roughly 6 to 11 cycle PCR used a sample-barcoded 5' primer and a J-beta primer mix. A unique molecular identifier was introduced onto each TCR beta cDNA molecule by a template-switch 5' adaptor carrying 12 random nucleotides. Each sample yielded at least 2.5 million CDR3-containing paired-end reads. All of the RNA was converted into first-strand cDNA using the Mint cDNA synthesis kit, with a TRBC-specific oligonucleotide serving as the primer. After uracil-DNA glycosylase treatment, a first 18-cycle PCR used universal primers M1SS and BC2_uni_R on all cDNA. As for the authors' bioinformatics: For normalization, 1 million high-quality reads, each with a distinct molecular identifier, were randomly selected from each sample. Reads with shared molecular identifiers were discarded instead of being binned into consensus sequences. MiTCR, with a Q25 quality threshold and the strictest error-elimination algorithm, was used for CDR3 identification, clonotype clustering and error correction. A nonparametric unseen species model with Euler transformation was used to estimate a lower bound on total TCR beta diversity. TCRdb's own reprocessing of the public reads used fastp at Q25 and MiXCR and kept productive beta chains. Entries that share a CDR3 protein sequence are merged under the most common genes and DNA. What appears here as the V and J calls and clone size reflects TCRdb's work, not the paper's. The sample profile shows 1.8 million or so distinct CDR3 sequences; approximately 39% of them were found once. Of the sample, 23% falls within the top ten clones.

The donors were roughly 38 Caucasian individuals from Russia, aged roughly 6 to 100 years, who were systemically healthy. Around 10 milliliters of peripheral blood were drawn from each donor into EDTA-treated Vacutainer tubes. Ficoll-Paque density-gradient centrifugation was used to isolate PBMCs, with at least 7 million per sample. Total RNA, at least 5 micrograms per sample, was extracted from PBMCs with Trizol reagent. The percentages of naive CD45RAhigh/CD27high T cells were determined by flow cytometry on a PBMC aliquot from every donor. Comment on this clonotype: Its antigen is not yet known. Because the CDR3 is missing its conserved closing phenylalanine or tryptophan, this is likely a read error.

Sample: blood. The sequence came from a human donor in good health. Rearrangement joined TRBV15 to TRBJ2-5, with no confidently assigned D gene. The last part of the DNA fits TRBJ2-7 better; the J call may be wrong. The sequenced DNA: TGTGCCACCAGCCTTATGCGTTGGGGTAGCCACGAGCAGTACTGC. This encodes CATSLMRWGSHEQYC.